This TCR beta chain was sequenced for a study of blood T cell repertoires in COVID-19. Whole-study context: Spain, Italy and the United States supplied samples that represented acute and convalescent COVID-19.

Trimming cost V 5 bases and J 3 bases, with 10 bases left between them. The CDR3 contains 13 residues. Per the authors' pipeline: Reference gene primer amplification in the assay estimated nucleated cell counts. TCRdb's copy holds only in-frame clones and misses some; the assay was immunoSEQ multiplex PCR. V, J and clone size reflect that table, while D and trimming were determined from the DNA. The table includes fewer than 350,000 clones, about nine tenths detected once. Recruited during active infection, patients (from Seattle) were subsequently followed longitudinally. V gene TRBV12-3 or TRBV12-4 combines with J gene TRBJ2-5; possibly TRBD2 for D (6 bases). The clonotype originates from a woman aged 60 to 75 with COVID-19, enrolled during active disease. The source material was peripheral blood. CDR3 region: CASSGTFEETQYF. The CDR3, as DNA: TGTGCCAGCAGTGGGACTTTTGAAGAGACCCAGTACTTC.